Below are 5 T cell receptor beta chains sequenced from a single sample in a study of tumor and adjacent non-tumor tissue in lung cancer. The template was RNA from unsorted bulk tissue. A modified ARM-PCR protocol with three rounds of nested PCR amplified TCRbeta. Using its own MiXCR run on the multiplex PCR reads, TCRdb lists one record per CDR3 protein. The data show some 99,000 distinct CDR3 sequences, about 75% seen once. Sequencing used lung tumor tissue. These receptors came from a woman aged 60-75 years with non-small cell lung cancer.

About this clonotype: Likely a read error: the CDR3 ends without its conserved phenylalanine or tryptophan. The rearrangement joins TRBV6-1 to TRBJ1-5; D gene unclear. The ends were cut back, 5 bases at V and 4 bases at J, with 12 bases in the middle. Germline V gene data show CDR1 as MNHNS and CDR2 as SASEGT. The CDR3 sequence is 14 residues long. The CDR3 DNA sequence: TGTGCCAGCAGTTATCAGGTGGCTAATCAGCCCCAGCATCTT. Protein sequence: CASSYQVANQPQHL.

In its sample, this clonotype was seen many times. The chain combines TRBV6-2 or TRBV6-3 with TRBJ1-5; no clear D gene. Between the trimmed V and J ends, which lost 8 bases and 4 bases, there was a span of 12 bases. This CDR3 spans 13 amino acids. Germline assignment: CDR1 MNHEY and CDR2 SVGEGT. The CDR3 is CASHMRVNQPQHF. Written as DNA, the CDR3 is TGTGCCAGCCATATGCGGGTTAATCAGCCCCAGCATTTT.

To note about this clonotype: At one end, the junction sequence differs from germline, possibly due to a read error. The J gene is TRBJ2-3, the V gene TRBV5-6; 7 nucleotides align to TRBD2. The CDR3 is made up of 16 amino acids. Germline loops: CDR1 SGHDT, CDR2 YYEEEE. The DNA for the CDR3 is TGTGCCAACAGCCTTCCCGGGACTAAAATTTCAGATACGCAGTATTTT. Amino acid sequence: CANSLPGTKISDTQYF.

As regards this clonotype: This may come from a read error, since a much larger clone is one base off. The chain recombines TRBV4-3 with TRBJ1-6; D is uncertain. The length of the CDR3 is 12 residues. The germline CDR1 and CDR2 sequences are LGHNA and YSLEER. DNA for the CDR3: TGCGCCAGCAGCCGTAGTAATTCACCCCCCCACTTT. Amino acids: CASSRSNSPPHF.

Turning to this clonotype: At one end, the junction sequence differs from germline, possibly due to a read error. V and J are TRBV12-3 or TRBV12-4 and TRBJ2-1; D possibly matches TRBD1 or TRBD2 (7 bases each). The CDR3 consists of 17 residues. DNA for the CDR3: TGTGCCAGCAGTTTAGACTCACTAGCGAGGGGGCCCGATGAGCGGTTCTTC. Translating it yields CASSLDSLARGPDERFF.